What follows describes a single T cell receptor (beta chain). What it binds is not known. This specimen comes from a study of CD8 T cells in ankylosing spondylitis. Study results and limitations: In ankylosing spondylitis patients, matched synovial fluid reportedly showed significant enrichment of disease-linked clones. In ankylosing spondylitis blood, a motif of eight highly homologous TCR beta variants appeared characteristic.

There are 16 residues in the CDR3. V shed 1 base, J shed 3 bases, and the junction held 7 bases outside the gene matches. Germline loops: CDR1 MDHEN, CDR2 SYDVKM. TCRdb independently ran MiXCR on the 5' RACE reads; one entry per CDR3 protein. This sample carries fewer than 400,000 distinct CDR3 sequences, approximately 8% of them seen once, and the ten largest clones take more than 14%. This rearrangement joins TRBV28 to TRBJ2-7; TRBD2 matches 9 bases. The origin of this receptor is a male donor with ankylosing spondylitis. The sample comprised blood, either unsorted or a sorted T cell fraction (not recorded which). In DNA form, the CDR3 reads TGTGCCAGCAGTTTATACTCGACTAGCGGCTACTACGAGCAGTACTTC. Protein product: CASSLYSTSGYYEQYF.